Below are 27 T cell receptor beta chains sequenced from a single sample in a study of beta chain features in type 1 diabetes. Expressed TCRB transcripts were sequenced because the isolated RNA had all been reverse transcribed beforehand. Repertoires were generated with immunoSEQ multiplex PCR, while TCRdb's copy carries only in-frame clones and drops some. The sample includes hundreds of thousands of clones, around 13% of them seen just once. Sequencing used naive CD4+ T cells from blood. The receptors stem from a man between 18 and 35 years old in good health.

This clone was observed a few times. The V gene is TRBV7-8, the J gene TRBJ2-5, with TRBD2 matching 7 bases. Per germline, CDR1 SGHVS and CDR2 FQNEAQ. This CDR3 region has 13 residues. The junction had 8 bases not matched to a gene; V was cut back by 0 bases and J by 13 bases. This chain's CDR3 is CASSLARSGIGYF. CDR3 in DNA: TGTGCCAGCAGCTTAGCGAGGAGCGGGATTGGGTACTTC.

This clone was detected only a few times. This chain uses TRBV4-3 with TRBJ2-2, with TRBD2 matching 11 bases. V shed 0 bases, J shed 3 bases, and the junction held 6 bases outside the gene matches. The CDR3 length is 18 residues. The germline gives CDR1 LGHNA, CDR2 YSLEER. CDR3 region: CASSQDPPLAGDTGELFF. CDR3 coding DNA: TGCGCCAGCAGCCAAGATCCCCCACTAGCGGGAGACACCGGGGAGCTGTTTTTT.

The V gene is TRBV28, the J gene TRBJ1-2; D unresolved. V lost 2 bases, J lost 3 bases, and 7 bases lay in between. Germline loops: CDR1 MDHEN, CDR2 SYDVKM. There are 13 residues in the CDR3. The CDR3, as DNA: TGTGCCAGCAGTTTACAGGACTACTATGGCTACACCTTC. It translates to CASSLQDYYGYTF.

The chain is built from TRBV7-3 and TRBJ2-1; D possibly corresponds to TRBD2 (6 bases). V was clipped by 1 base and J by 6 bases, with 10 bases between them. Germline CDR1 SGHTA, CDR2 FQGTGA. The CDR3 totals 14 residues. The DNA of the CDR3 is TGTGCCAGCAGCTTAATGGTGGGGGGCAATGAGCAGTTCTTC. Protein product: CASSLMVGGNEQFF.

In this sample, this clone turned up a few times. The genes are TRBV6-5 and TRBJ2-4; D is unresolved. CDR1 is MNHEY, CDR2 SVGAGI, per germline. Trimming pared 4 bases from V and 1 base from J, leaving 11 bases between. The CDR3 is made up of 15 amino acids. This CDR3 reads CASSSAAWAKNIQYF. In DNA form, the CDR3 reads TGTGCCAGCAGTTCGGCGGCTTGGGCCAAAAACATTCAGTACTTC.

This clone appeared a few times. This chain uses TRBV18 with TRBJ1-2, with D perhaps TRBD1 (6 bases). Germline assignment: CDR1 KGHSH and CDR2 LQKENI. There are 15 residues in the CDR3. The V end lost 1 base, the J end lost 6 bases, and 15 bases lay between the germline ends. CDR3 region: CASSPQENRANGYTF. The CDR3 nucleotides read TGTGCCAGCTCACCACAAGAAAACAGGGCAAATGGCTACACCTTC. Together with reference TRBV18 and TRBJ1-2, the CDR3 gives the full variable domain: NAGVMQNPRHLVRRRGQEARLRCSPMKGHSHVYWYRQLPEEGLKFMVYLQKENIIDESGMPKERFSAEFPKEGPSILRIQQVVRGDSAAYFCASSPQENRANGYTFGSGTRLTVV.

In this sample, this clone turned up a few times. The V call is TRBV5-4, the J call TRBJ2-1; 10 nucleotides align to TRBD2. This CDR3 contains 15 residues. V was pared by 2 bases and J by 5 bases, with 4 bases of the junction left unmatched. CDR1 and CDR2 from the germline V gene are SGHNT and YYREEE (reference sequence). CDR3 sequence (DNA): TGTGCCAGCAGCTTTTCTAGCGGGAGTCACAATGAGCAGTTCTTC. This encodes CASSFSSGSHNEQFF. Variable domain in full (rest from reference TRBV5-4 and TRBJ2-1): ETGVTQSPTHLIKTRGQQVTLRCSSQSGHNTVSWYQQALGQGPQFIFQYYREEENGRGNFPPRFSGLQFPNYSSELNVNALELDDSALYLCASSFSSGSHNEQFFGPGTRLTVL.

CDR3 DNA: TGTGCCAGCAGCTTTGGACACCGCTACGAGCAGTACTTC. The encoded protein is CASSFGHRYEQYF. The chain couples TRBV7-8 to TRBJ2-7; maybe TRBD1 (5 bases). This CDR3 has 13 residues. Germline CDR1 reads SGHVS; CDR2 reads FQNEAQ. Trimming removed 3 bases at V and 3 bases at J, with 9 bases between.

This clone was observed a few times. The chain recombines TRBV7-3 with TRBJ2-1; 8 nucleotides line up with TRBD1. The CDR3 runs to 15 residues. Losses at the gene ends were 4 bases for V and 4 bases for J; bases not matched to a gene: 6. CDR1 is SGHTA, CDR2 FQGTGA, per germline. CDR3 nucleotide sequence: TGTGCCAGCAGCTCGACCGGGACAGGATACAATGAGCAGTTCTTC. As protein: CASSSTGTGYNEQFF.

This clone was seen a handful of times. V gene TRBV19 combines with J gene TRBJ2-3, with 11 bases fitting TRBD1. This CDR3 region has 14 residues. Per the germline V gene, CDR1 is LNHDA and CDR2 is SQIVND (reference sequence). V lost 10 bases to trimming and J lost 0 bases; unmatched junction nucleotides: 3. In DNA form, the CDR3 reads TGTGCCACCCGGGACAGGGGGAGCACAGATACGCAGTATTTT. Translating gives CATRDRGSTDTQYF.

Turning to this clone: One end of the junction fails to match germline, which may point to a read error. V gene TRBV7-7 combines with J gene TRBJ2-1, with 11 bases aligning to TRBD2. This CDR3 has 15 amino acids. CDR1 is SSHAT, CDR2 FNYEAQ, per germline (reference sequence). The CDR3, as DNA: TGTGCTAGCAGCCCGACTAGCGGGACCTCCAATGAGCAGTTCTTC. Translation: CASSPTSGTSNEQFF. The full variable domain, with the rest looked up from reference TRBV7-7 and TRBJ2-1, is GAGVSQSPRYKVTKRGQDVTLRCDPISSHATLYWYQQALGQGPEFLTYFNYEAQPDKSGLPSDRFSAERPEGSISTLTIQRTEQRDSAMYRCASSPTSGTSNEQFFGPGTRLTVL.

There are a few counts of this clone. J is TRBJ2-3 and V is TRBV7-9; weak D call: TRBD1 (5 bases). Germline CDR1 reads SEHNR; CDR2 reads FQNEAQ (reference sequence). The CDR3 totals 16 residues. V lost 5 bases to trimming and J lost 6 bases, with 21 bases between them. CDR3 sequence reads: CASSLLLWGHADTQYF. Written as DNA, the CDR3 is TGTGCCAGCAGCCTACTGCTGTGGGGCCACGCGGATACGCAGTATTTT.

The V gene is TRBV6-5, the J gene TRBJ2-1, with D unclear. This CDR3 spans 11 amino acids. Germline loops: CDR1 MNHEY, CDR2 SVGAGI. V was cut by 6 bases and J by 7 bases, with 7 bases left in between. Here the CDR3 DNA reads TGTGCCAGCAGATCGGTGAATGAGCAGTTCTTC. Protein product: CASRSVNEQFF.

This clone was seen more than once but under ten times. The chain uses TRBV29-1 and TRBJ2-3, with a weak D call TRBD2 (5 bases). The CDR3 consists of 16 residues. The V and J ends lost 2 bases and 1 base respectively, with 16 bases between them. CDR1 and CDR2 (germline): SQVTM, ANQGSEA. The CDR3: CSVEISKLGRTDTQYF. Here the CDR3 DNA reads TGCAGCGTTGAAATTAGCAAACTAGGCCGCACAGATACGCAGTATTTT.

The chain carries TRBV6-5 and TRBJ1-2; D not certain. CDR3 length: 13 residues. V was clipped by 0 bases and J by 3 bases, with 5 bases between them. CDR1 is MNHEY, CDR2 SVGAGI, per germline. The DNA of the CDR3 is TGTGCCAGCAGTTACTCGGGCGACTATGGCTACACCTTC. Its translation: CASSYSGDYGYTF.

This clone was detected only a few times. The chain joins TRBV6-6 to TRBJ2-3, with 10 bases lining up with TRBD1. CDR1 and CDR2 (germline): MNHNY, SVGAGI (reference sequence). The CDR3 sequence is 15 residues long. The V and J ends lost 7 bases and 5 bases, in that order; junction bases with no gene match: 9. In DNA form, the CDR3 reads TGTGCCAGCACCCGACAGGGGGCAGTAATAGATACGCAGTATTTT. This sequence encodes CASTRQGAVIDTQYF.

This clone was seen a handful of times. V and J are TRBV18 and TRBJ2-3; perhaps TRBD1 as D (6 bases). V was cut by 0 bases and J by 2 bases, with 15 bases left in between. Germline CDR1 and CDR2: KGHSH and LQKENI. This CDR3 has 17 residues. The CDR3 here is CASSPPSFWGHTDTQYF. Written as DNA, the CDR3 is TGTGCCAGCTCACCACCGTCCTTCTGGGGGCACACAGATACGCAGTATTTT.

The chain employs TRBV11-2 and TRBJ2-2; 7 bases map to TRBD2. Looked up from germline, CDR1 is SGHAT and CDR2 is FQNNGV. The CDR3 is made up of 17 amino acids. The trim removed 0 bases at V and 5 bases at J, leaving 9 bases unmatched. The CDR3 region has the DNA TGTGCCAGCAGCTTAGAGCGGGGGAGATACAAAACCGGGGAGCTGTTTTTT. This sequence encodes CASSLERGRYKTGELFF.

This clone was recorded a few times. The chain uses TRBV7-2 and TRBJ2-7, with a weak D call TRBD1 (5 bases). The CDR3 has 15 amino acids. CDR1 SGHTA and CDR2 FQGNSA come from the germline V gene. V lost 6 bases, J lost 3 bases, and 18 bases lay in between. This CDR3 reads CASRTDPGRDYEQYF. CDR3 sequence (DNA): TGTGCCAGCAGGACTGATCCGGGCAGGGACTACGAGCAGTACTTC.

The chain combines TRBV7-2 with TRBJ2-7; TRBD1 matches 10 bases. CDR1 and CDR2 from the germline V gene are SGHTA and FQGNSA. J was trimmed by 5 bases and V by 5 bases; bases with no gene match: 6. This CDR3 region has 14 residues. The CDR3 sequence: CASSRPTGGHEQYF. CDR3 DNA sequence: TGTGCCAGCAGCCGACCGACAGGGGGCCACGAGCAGTACTTC.

This clone was seen a handful of times. J is TRBJ1-2 and V is TRBV18; a possible D gene is TRBD1 (5 bases). In germline, CDR1 is KGHSH, CDR2 LQKENI. The CDR3 is made up of 13 amino acids. The ends were cut back, 5 bases at V and 6 bases at J, with 13 bases in the middle. CDR3 nucleotides: TGTGCCAGCTCAGTGGCTCAGGGCGATGGCTACACCTTC. This codes for CASSVAQGDGYTF.

The chain joins TRBV5-6 to TRBJ1-5, with no clear D. The CDR3 covers 12 residues. The germline CDR1 and CDR2 sequences are SGHDT and YYEEEE. Deletions cut 2 bases from V and 6 bases from J, with 6 bases between. CDR3 protein: CASSLSGQPQHF. Written as DNA, the CDR3 is TGTGCCAGCAGCTTATCCGGTCAGCCCCAGCATTTT.

The chain carries TRBV6-5 and TRBJ1-2; weak D call: TRBD1 (6 bases). Germline values: CDR1 MNHEY, CDR2 SVGAGI. V dropped 5 bases and J dropped 8 bases, with 15 bases sitting between them. The CDR3 extends over 13 amino acids. The CDR3 is CASSPNRVWGYTF. CDR3 in DNA: TGTGCCAGCAGTCCGAACAGGGTTTGGGGCTACACCTTC.

Comments on this clone: The same CDR3 also results from other DNA sequences found in this sample. J is TRBJ2-1 and V is TRBV4-3; 12 bases agree with TRBD2. Germline CDR1 LGHNA, CDR2 YSLEER. This CDR3 region has 16 residues. The trim removed 0 bases at V and 4 bases at J, leaving 1 base unmatched. CDR3 loop: CASSQEGLAGYNEQFF. In DNA, the CDR3 is TGCGCCAGCAGCCAAGAGGGACTAGCGGGTTACAATGAGCAGTTCTTC.

In its sample, this clone was seen a few times. The chain combines TRBV5-5 with TRBJ2-1; perhaps TRBD2 as D (6 bases). This CDR3 has 13 residues. Trimming stripped 0 bases from V and 5 bases from J, with 6 bases between. CDR1 and CDR2 from the germline V gene are SGHKS and YYEKEE (reference sequence). CDR3 amino acids: CASSLAGDNEQFF. For the CDR3, the DNA is TGTGCCAGCAGCTTGGCGGGGGACAATGAGCAGTTCTTC. The full variable domain, rest sourced from reference TRBV5-5 and TRBJ2-1, is DAGVTQSPTHLIKTRGQQVTLRCSPISGHKSVSWYQQVLGQGPQFIFQYYEKEERGRGNFPDRFSARQFPNYSSELNVNALLLGDSALYLCASSLAGDNEQFFGPGTRLTVL.

This clone was detected only a few times. The CDR3 here is CASSLAPDSLFNEKLFF. The CDR3 nucleotides are TGTGCCAGCAGCTTAGCGCCGGACAGCCTCTTTAATGAAAAACTGTTTTTT. The chain recombines TRBV7-9 with TRBJ1-4; D might be TRBD1 (6 bases). In germline, CDR1 is SEHNR, CDR2 FQNEAQ (reference sequence). V was clipped by 0 bases and J by 4 bases, with 15 bases between them. The CDR3 extends over 17 amino acids.

V gene TRBV15 combines with J gene TRBJ1-5; TRBD1 might be the D (6 bases). CDR1 is LNHNV and CDR2 is YYDKDF in the germline V gene (reference sequence). V gave up 5 bases and J gave up 4 bases, with 27 bases separating them. The CDR3 spans 19 residues. CDR3 loop: CATSGRLRGGVRANQPQHF. Here the CDR3 DNA reads TGTGCCACCAGCGGTAGACTGCGAGGGGGTGTACGCGCGAATCAGCCCCAGCATTTT.